This TCR beta chain was profiled in a study of blood T cell repertoires in COVID-19. Data came from immunoSEQ multiplex PCR; TCRdb stores just in-frame clones and leaves some out. The sample includes around 400,000 clones, roughly 90% of them seen just once. Trimming took 5 bases from V and 0 from J; bases not matched to a gene: 16. Germline-derived CDR1 and CDR2 are SGHTA and FQGTGA. The CDR3 consists of 20 residues. Participants were placed into cohorts based on the clinical history they reported. Material for sequencing was PBMCs or T cells enriched from blood (not recorded which). This chain uses TRBV7-3 with TRBJ1-6; 7 nucleotides line up with TRBD1. This receptor was obtained from a woman between 40 and 55 years old who had been exposed to COVID-19. CDR3: CASSQWPTGQSSSYNSPLHF. CDR3 DNA sequence: TGTGCCAGCAGCCAGTGGCCTACGGGACAGTCGAGCTCCTATAATTCACCCCTCCACTTT. Variable domain in full (rest from reference TRBV7-3 and TRBJ1-6): GAGVSQTPSNKVTEKGKYVELRCDPISGHTALYWYRQSLGQGPEFLIYFQGTGAADDSGLPNDRFFAVRPEGSVSTLKIQRTERGDSAVYLCASSQWPTGQSSSYNSPLHFGNGTRLTVT.